This is a list of T cell receptor beta chains from one sample in a study of post-analysis software for immune sequencing data. From the PCR reads, TCRdb called clonotypes with MiXCR, one entry per CDR3 protein. The sample yields 150,000 or so distinct CDR3 sequences, 36% seen once. Specimen: blood, collected after autologous hematopoietic stem cell transplantation. The origin of the receptors is a girl between 10 and 17 years old with multiple sclerosis. The CDR3 runs from the conserved cysteine through the conserved F or W. Each record gives: V gene, J gene, D gene, clone size, CDR3 DNA, CDR3 protein. A D gene is named only where the DNA matches it firmly. Clone size is shown for a subset of rows, as once, few, many or a class of expanded clone.

>TRBV12-3/TRBV12-4|TRBJ2-3|TRBD2|few
TGTGCCAGCACCTCCGGGACTAGCGGATACACAGATACGCAGTATTTT
CASTSGTSGYTDTQYF
>TRBV27|TRBJ2-4|-|few
TGTGCCAGCAGTTTCCGGGGACCCCTAGCCAAAAACATTCAGTACTTC
CASSFRGPLAKNIQYF
>TRBV6-2/TRBV6-3|TRBJ2-7|-|-
TGTGCCAGCAGTTACGTTAGCGGCACCTACGAGCAGTACTTC
CASSYVSGTYEQYF
>TRBV11-2|TRBJ2-7|-|many
TGTGCCAGCAGCTTAATGAGGGGACTCTCCTACGAGCAGTACTTC
CASSLMRGLSYEQYF
>TRBV28|TRBJ1-6|-|-
TGTGCCAGCAGCAGACTACAGGGCTCCTATAATTCACCCCTCCACTTT
CASSRLQGSYNSPLHF
>TRBV7-3|TRBJ2-1|-|few
TGTGCCAGCAGCTTAAGTGGGAACTCCTACAATGAGCAGTTCTTC
CASSLSGNSYNEQFF
>TRBV6-5|TRBJ2-3|-|-
TGTGCCAGCAGTTACTCGAGTTGGCTAGCCGGGACAGATACGCAGTATTTT
CASSYSSWLAGTDTQYF
>TRBV3-1|TRBJ1-1|TRBD1|-
TGTGCCAGCAGCCAAGCACAGGGGTTCACTGAAGCTTTCTTT
CASSQAQGFTEAFF
>TRBV28|TRBJ2-5|-|-
TGTGCCATGTGGGCGGGACCTAACACCCAAGAGACCCAGTACTTC
CAMWAGPNTQETQYF
>TRBV14|TRBJ1-2|-|-
TGTGCCAGCAGCCACCGCTGGGGCGTTGGCTACACCTTC
CASSHRWGVGYTF
>TRBV6-6|TRBJ1-2|-|-
TGTGCCAGCAGTGTGACAGCTAACTATGGCTACACCTTC
CASSVTANYGYTF
>TRBV5-1|TRBJ1-2|-|-
TGCGCCAGCAGCTCTGGGCCCCTCTACACCTTC
CASSSGPLYTF
>TRBV3-1|TRBJ1-1|-|-
TGTGCCAGCAGCCCCCGGCTGGGGACTGAAGCTTTCTTT
CASSPRLGTEAFF
>TRBV9|TRBJ1-6|-|-
TGTGCCAGCAGCCCGACGGACAGATTGAATTCACCCCTCCACTTT
CASSPTDRLNSPLHF
>TRBV24-1|TRBJ2-1|-|-
TGTGCCACCAGTGATTTCAGTCTAGCGAACAATGAGCAGTTCTTC
CATSDFSLANNEQFF
>TRBV5-1|TRBJ2-6|-|-
TGCGCCAGCAGCTTGGAGGTGGGCACTGGGGCCAACGTCCTGACTTTC
CASSLEVGTGANVLTF
>TRBV7-9|TRBJ1-5|TRBD1|-
TGTGCCAGCAGCCCCGGGACAGGGGACAATCAGCCCCAGCATTTT
CASSPGTGDNQPQHF
>TRBV20-1|TRBJ2-7|-|-
TGCAGTGCTAGGGAGGGTTTGCGATCAGGCTACGAGCAGTACTTC
CSAREGLRSGYEQYF
>TRBV6-6|TRBJ2-7|-|few
TGTGCCAGCAGTTACTCGAGCGTGTCCTACGAGCAGTACTTC
CASSYSSVSYEQYF
>TRBV6-5|TRBJ1-1|TRBD1|-
TGTGCCAGCAACAGGGGGCTAAGCAAGAACACTGAAGCTTTCTTT
CASNRGLSKNTEAFF
>TRBV6-5|TRBJ1-1|-|once
TGTGCCAGCAGTTGGGGACAAAAAGCTTTCTTT
CASSWGQKAFF
>TRBV5-6|TRBJ2-1|-|few
TGTGCCAGCAGCTTGGACGCGGGACGTTTCTACAATGAGCAGTTCTTC
CASSLDAGRFYNEQFF
>TRBV7-2|TRBJ1-2|-|-
TGTGCCAGCAGCTTATCAGGGATATCAAACTATGGCTACACCTTC
CASSLSGISNYGYTF
>TRBV7-3|TRBJ1-1|-|-
TGTGCCAGCAGCTTAAGAGGGGTAGGGGAAGCTTTCTTT
CASSLRGVGEAFF
>TRBV6-6|TRBJ2-3|-|-
TGTGCCAGCTGCGCGGGAAGCACAGATACGCAGTATTTT
CASCAGSTDTQYF
>TRBV7-9|TRBJ2-3|TRBD1|few
TGTGCCAGCAGCTTATCCCGGCAGGGGGCAGATACGCAGTATTTT
CASSLSRQGADTQYF
>TRBV12-3/TRBV12-4|TRBJ1-1|-|-
TGTGCCAGCAGTTTCCCGGGAGTGAACACTGAAGCTTTCTTT
CASSFPGVNTEAFF
>TRBV13|TRBJ2-3|-|few
TGTGCCAGCAGCCCCCAGGCGGGATTCACAGATACGCAGTATTTT
CASSPQAGFTDTQYF
>TRBV5-5|TRBJ2-1|TRBD1|-
TGTGCCAGCAGCTCTCGACAGGGGGCAGGCCTTGGTGAGCAGTTCTTC
CASSSRQGAGLGEQFF
>TRBV20-1|TRBJ2-3|TRBD1|-
TGCAGTGCTAGGACAGGGGGAGATACGCAGTATTTT
CSARTGGDTQYF
>TRBV9|TRBJ2-7|-|many
TGTGCCAGCAGCGTAGATCCTGACACCTGGAGCTCCTACGAGCAGTACTTC
CASSVDPDTWSSYEQYF
>TRBV7-9|TRBJ1-1|-|-
TGTGCCAGCAGCTCTCGGACGGTGAACACTGAAGCTTTCTTT
CASSSRTVNTEAFF
>TRBV24-1|TRBJ1-2|-|many
TGTGCCACCAGTGATGAAAGGGACTATGGCTACACCTTC
CATSDERDYGYTF
>TRBV30|TRBJ1-2|-|-
TGTGCCTGGATCCCGGAGGGGGTCTTTAGGGGATATGGCTACACCTTC
CAWIPEGVFRGYGYTF
>TRBV7-9|TRBJ2-5|-|few
TGTGCCAGCAGCTCAGGAGATAAGAATCAAGAGACCCAGTACTTC
CASSSGDKNQETQYF
>TRBV10-3|TRBJ2-3|TRBD2|few
TGTGCCATTTCTAGCGGGGGCACAGATACGCAGTATTTT
CAISSGGTDTQYF
>TRBV30|TRBJ2-7|TRBD1|-
TGTGCCTGGAGTGCCCCGACAGGGGGAATGTACGAGCAGTACTTC
CAWSAPTGGMYEQYF